One TCR beta chain is described in this entry. This sample was taken from a study of control samples from healthy donors and cancer patients. Using immunoSEQ multiplex PCR, the repertoire was profiled, and TCRdb retains in-frame clones only, with some absent. The data contain some 96,000 clones, less than 90% of them singletons. V was clipped by 1 base and J by 5 bases; unmatched bases: 11. The CDR3 runs to 16 residues. CDR1 is SGHRS and CDR2 is YFSETQ in the germline V gene. The source is a woman between 50 and 59 years old in good health. The sequencing sample was made of blood. The rearrangement uses TRBV5-1 and TRBJ1-2, with 7 bases identical to TRBD1. The CDR3 nucleotides are TGCGCCAGCAGCTTGAGTGGGACAGCGTTCAATTATGGCTACACCTTC. Its translation is CASSLSGTAFNYGYTF.